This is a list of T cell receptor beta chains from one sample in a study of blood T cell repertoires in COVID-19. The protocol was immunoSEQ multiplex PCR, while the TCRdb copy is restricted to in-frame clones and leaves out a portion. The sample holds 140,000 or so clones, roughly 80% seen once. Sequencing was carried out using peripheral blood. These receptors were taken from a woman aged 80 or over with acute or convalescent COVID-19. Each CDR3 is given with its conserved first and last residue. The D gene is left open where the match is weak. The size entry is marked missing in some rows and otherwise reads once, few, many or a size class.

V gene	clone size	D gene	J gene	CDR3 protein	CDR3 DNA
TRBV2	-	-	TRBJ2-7	CASNPLDRPTYEQYF	TGTGCCAGCAATCCGCTAGACAGGCCAACATACGAGCAGTACTTC
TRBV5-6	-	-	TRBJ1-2	CASSLYRLTANYGYTF	TGTGCCAGCAGCTTGTATCGACTGACAGCCAACTATGGCTACACCTTC
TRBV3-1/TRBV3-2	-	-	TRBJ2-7	CASSQESGVPYEQYF	TGTGCCAGCAGCCAAGAATCAGGGGTTCCCTACGAGCAGTACTTC
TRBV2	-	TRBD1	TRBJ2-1	CASSLTGRSVNEQFF	TGTGCCAGCAGTCTGACAGGGCGGTCGGTCAATGAGCAGTTCTTC
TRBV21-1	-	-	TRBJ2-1	CASSKPLRGQGPPIYNEQFF	TGTGCCAGCAGCAAACCCCTTCGGGGACAGGGCCCGCCGATCTACAATGAGCAGTTCTTC
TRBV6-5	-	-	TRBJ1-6	CASSYRGWNSPLHF	TGTGCCAGCAGTTACAGGGGCTGGAATTCACCCCTCCACTTT
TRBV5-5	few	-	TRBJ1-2	CASSFSRDLGYGYTF	TGTGCCAGCAGCTTTAGCAGGGATCTGGGCTATGGCTACACCTTC
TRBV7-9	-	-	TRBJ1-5	CASSLGGAITPQHF	TGTGCCAGCAGCTTGGGGGGAGCAATCACGCCCCAGCATTTT
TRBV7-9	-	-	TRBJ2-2	CASSLSGTRNTGELFF	TGTGCCAGCAGCTTATCCGGGACAAGGAACACCGGGGAGCTGTTTTTT
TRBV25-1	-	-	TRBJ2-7	CASSETSKYEQYF	TGTGCCAGCAGTGAAACTAGCAAGTACGAGCAGTACTTC